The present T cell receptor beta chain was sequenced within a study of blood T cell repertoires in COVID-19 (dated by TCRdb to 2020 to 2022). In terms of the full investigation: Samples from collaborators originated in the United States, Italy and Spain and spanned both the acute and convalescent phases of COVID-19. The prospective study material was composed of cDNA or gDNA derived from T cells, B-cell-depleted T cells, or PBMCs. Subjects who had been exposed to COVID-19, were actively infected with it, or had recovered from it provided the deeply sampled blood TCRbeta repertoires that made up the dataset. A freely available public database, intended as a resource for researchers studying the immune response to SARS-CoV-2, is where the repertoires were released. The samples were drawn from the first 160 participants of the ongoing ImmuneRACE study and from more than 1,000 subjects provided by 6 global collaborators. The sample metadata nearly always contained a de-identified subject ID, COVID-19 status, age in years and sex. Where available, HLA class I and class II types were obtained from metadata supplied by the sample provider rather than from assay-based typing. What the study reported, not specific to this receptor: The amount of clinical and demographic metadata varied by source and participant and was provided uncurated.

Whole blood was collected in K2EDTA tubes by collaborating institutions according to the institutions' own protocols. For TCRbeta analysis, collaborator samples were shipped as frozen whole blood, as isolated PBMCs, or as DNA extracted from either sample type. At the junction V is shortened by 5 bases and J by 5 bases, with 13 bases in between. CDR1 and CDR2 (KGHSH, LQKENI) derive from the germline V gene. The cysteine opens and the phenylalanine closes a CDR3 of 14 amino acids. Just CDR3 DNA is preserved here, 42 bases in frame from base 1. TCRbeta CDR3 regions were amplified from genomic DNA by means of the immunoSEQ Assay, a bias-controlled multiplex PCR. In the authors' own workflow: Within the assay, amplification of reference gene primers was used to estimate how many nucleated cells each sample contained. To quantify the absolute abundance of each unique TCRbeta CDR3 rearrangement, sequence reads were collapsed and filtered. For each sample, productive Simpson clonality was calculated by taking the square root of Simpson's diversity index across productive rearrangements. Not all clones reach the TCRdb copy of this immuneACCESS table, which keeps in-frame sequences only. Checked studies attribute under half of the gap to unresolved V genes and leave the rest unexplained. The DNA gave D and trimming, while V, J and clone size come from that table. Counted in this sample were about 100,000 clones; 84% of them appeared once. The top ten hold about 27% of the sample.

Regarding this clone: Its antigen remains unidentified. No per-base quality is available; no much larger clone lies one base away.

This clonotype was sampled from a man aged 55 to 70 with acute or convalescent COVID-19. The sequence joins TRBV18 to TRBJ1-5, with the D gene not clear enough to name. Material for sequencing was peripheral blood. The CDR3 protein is CASSTAGSHQPQHF. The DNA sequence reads TGTGCCAGCTCAACGGCGGGAAGTCATCAGCCCCAGCATTTT.